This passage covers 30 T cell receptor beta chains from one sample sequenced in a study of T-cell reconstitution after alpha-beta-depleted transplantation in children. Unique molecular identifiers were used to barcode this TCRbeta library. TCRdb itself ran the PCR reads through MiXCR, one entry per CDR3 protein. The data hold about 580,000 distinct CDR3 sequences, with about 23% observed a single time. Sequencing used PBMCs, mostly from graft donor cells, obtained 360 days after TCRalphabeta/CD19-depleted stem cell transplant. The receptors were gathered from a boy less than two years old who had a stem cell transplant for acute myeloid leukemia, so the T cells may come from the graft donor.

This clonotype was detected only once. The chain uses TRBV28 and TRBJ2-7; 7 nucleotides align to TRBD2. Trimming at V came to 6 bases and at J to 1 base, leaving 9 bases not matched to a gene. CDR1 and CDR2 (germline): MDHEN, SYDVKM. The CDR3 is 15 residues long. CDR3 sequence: CASRPGGSPSYEQYV. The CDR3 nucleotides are TGTGCCAGCAGGCCCGGGGGGTCCCCATCCTACGAGCAGTACGTC.

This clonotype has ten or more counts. The CDR3, as DNA: TGTGCCAGCAGTTTATCATCGTTCGGGTTCTACGAGCAGTACTTC. Residues: CASSLSSFGFYEQYF. This chain connects TRBV27 to TRBJ2-7; no clear D. Deletions cut 0 bases from V and 3 bases from J, with 12 bases between. This CDR3 region has 15 residues. Germline loops: CDR1 MNHEY, CDR2 SMNVEV (reference sequence).

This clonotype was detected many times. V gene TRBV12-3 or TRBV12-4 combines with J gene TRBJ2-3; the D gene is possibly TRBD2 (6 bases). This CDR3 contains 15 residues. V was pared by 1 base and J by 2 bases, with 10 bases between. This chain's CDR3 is CASSLGREDTDTQYF. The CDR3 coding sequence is TGTGCCAGCAGTTTAGGCAGGGAGGACACAGATACGCAGTATTTT.

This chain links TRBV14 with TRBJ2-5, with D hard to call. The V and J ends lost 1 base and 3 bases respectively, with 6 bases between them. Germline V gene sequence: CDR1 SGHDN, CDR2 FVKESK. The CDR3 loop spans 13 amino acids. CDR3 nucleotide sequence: TGTGCCAGCAGCCAAGGTCCAAAAGAGACCCAGTACTTC. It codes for CASSQGPKETQYF.

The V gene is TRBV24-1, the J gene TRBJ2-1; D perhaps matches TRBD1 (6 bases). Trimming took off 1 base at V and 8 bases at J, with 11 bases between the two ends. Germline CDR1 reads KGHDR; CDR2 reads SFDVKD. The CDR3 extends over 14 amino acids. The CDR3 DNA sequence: TGTGCCACCAGTGATTTTGGGGGCGAGGATGAGCAGTTCTTC. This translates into CATSDFGGEDEQFF.

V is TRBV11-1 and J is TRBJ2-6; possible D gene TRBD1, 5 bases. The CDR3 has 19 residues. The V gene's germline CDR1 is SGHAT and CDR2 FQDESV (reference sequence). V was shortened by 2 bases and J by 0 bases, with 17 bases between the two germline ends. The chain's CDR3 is CASSLTRLGVGSGANVLTF. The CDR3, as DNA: TGTGCCAGCAGCTTAACACGGTTAGGGGTTGGCTCTGGGGCCAACGTCCTGACTTTC.

The CDR3 DNA follows: TGTGCCAGCAGTCCTCAACGTCCTTACAATGAGCAGTTCTTC. Protein: CASSPQRPYNEQFF. The chain links TRBV6-1 to TRBJ2-1; D ambiguous. The CDR3 loop spans 14 amino acids. The V end was cut by 5 bases, the J end by 4 bases, with 12 bases between. Germline V gene lookup returns CDR1 MNHNS and CDR2 SASEGT.

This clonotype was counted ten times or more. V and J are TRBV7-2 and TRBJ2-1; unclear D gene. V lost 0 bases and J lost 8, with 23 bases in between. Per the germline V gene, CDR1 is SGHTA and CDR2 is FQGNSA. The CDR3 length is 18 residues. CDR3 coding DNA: TGTGCCAGCAGCTTAGCTAGCCGCCAGCTAACGGTAGAGCATGAGCAGTTCTTC. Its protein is CASSLASRQLTVEHEQFF. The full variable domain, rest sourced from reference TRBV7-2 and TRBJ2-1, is GAGVSQSPSNKVTEKGKDVELRCDPISGHTALYWYRQSLGQGLEFLIYFQGNSAPDKSGLPSDRFSAERTGGSVSTLTIQRTQQEDSAVYLCASSLASRQLTVEHEQFFGPGTRLTVL.

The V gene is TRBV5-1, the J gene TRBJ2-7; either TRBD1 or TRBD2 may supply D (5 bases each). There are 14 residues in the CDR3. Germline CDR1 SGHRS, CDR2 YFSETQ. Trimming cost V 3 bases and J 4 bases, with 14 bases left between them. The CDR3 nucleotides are TGCGCCAGCAGCTCCTCACGGGGCTTATACGAGCAGTACTTC. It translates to CASSSSRGLYEQYF.

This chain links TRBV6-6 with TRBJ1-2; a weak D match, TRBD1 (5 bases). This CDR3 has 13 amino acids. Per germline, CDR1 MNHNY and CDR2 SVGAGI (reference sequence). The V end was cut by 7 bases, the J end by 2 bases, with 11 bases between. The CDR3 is CASTQGLNYGYTF. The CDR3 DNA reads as TGTGCCAGCACTCAGGGTTTGAACTATGGCTACACCTTC.

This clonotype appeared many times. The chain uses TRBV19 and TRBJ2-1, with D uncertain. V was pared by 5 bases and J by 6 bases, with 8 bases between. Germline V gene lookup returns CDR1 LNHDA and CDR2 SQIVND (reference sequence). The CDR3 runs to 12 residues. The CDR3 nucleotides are TGTGCCAGTAGTTCCAAGGTCAATGAGCAGTTCTTC. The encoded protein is CASSSKVNEQFF.

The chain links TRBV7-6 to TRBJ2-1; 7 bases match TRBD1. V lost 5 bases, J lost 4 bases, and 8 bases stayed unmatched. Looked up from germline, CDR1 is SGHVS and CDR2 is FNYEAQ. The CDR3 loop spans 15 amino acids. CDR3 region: CASSPPGQDYNEQFF. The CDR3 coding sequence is TGTGCCAGCAGCCCCCCAGGACAGGATTACAATGAGCAGTTCTTC.

Here the CDR3 reads CASSSRDRGLNTEAFF. CDR3 nucleotides: TGTGCCAGCAGTTCTCGGGACAGGGGGCTGAACACTGAAGCTTTCTTT. The J gene is TRBJ1-1, the V gene TRBV6-5, with 12 bases lining up with TRBD1. J gave up 0 bases and V 4 bases, and 3 bases lay outside the gene matches. CDR1 and CDR2 from the germline V gene are MNHEY and SVGAGI. The CDR3 has 16 residues.

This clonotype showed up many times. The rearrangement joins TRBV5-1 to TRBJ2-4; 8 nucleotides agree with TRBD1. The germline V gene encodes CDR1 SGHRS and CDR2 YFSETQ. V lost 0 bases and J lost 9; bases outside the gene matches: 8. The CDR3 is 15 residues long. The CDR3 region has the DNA TGCGCCAGCAGCTTGGAGGGACAGGCTGGGCGCATTCAGTACTTC. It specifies CASSLEGQAGRIQYF.

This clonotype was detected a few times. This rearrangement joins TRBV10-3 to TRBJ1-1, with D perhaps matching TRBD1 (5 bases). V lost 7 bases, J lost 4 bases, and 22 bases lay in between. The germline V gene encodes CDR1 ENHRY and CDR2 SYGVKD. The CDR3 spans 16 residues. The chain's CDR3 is CAIMASQTSRGTEAFF. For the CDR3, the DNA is TGTGCCATCATGGCCAGCCAAACTTCAAGGGGCACTGAAGCTTTCTTT.

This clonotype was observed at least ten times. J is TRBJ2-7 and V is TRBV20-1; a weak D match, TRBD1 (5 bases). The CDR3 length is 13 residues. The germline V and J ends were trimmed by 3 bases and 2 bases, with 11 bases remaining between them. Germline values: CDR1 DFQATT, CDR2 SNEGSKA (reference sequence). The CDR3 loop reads CSASPTATYEQYF. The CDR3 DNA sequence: TGCAGTGCTAGTCCGACAGCCACCTACGAGCAGTACTTC.

The CDR3 region is CASSQDLGQPPYNEQFF. CDR3 in DNA: TGCGCCAGCAGCCAAGATTTGGGACAGCCACCCTACAATGAGCAGTTCTTC. The chain joins TRBV4-1 to TRBJ2-1; 7 bases fit TRBD1. This CDR3 has 17 residues. J was trimmed by 2 bases and V by 0 bases; bases with no gene match: 7. The V gene's germline CDR1 is MGHRA and CDR2 YSYEKL.

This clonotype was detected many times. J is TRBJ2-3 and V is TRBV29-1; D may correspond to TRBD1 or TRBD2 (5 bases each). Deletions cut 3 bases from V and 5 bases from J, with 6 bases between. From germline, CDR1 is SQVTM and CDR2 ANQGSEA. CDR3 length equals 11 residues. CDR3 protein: CSVDGGDTQYF. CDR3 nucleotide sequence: TGCAGCGTTGATGGGGGAGATACGCAGTATTTT.

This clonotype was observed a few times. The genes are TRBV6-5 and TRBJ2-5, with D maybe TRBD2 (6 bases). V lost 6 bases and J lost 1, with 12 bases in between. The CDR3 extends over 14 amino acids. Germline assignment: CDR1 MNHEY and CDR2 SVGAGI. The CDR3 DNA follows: TGTGCCAGCAGCTACCCGGGGGTCCAAGAGACCCAGTACTTC. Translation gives CASSYPGVQETQYF.

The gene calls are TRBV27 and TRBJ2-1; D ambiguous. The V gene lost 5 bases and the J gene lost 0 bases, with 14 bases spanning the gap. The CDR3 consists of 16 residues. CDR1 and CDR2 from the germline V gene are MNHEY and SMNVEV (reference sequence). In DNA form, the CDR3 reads TGTGCCAGCAGTACGTATAGCCAAAGCTCCTACAATGAGCAGTTCTTC. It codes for CASSTYSQSSYNEQFF.

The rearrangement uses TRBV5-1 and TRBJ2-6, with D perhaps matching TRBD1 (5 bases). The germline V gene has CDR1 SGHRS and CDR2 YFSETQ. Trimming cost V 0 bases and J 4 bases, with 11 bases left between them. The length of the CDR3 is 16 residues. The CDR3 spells CASSLEGSPGANVLTF. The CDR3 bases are TGCGCCAGCAGCTTGGAGGGGTCTCCCGGGGCCAACGTCCTGACTTTC.

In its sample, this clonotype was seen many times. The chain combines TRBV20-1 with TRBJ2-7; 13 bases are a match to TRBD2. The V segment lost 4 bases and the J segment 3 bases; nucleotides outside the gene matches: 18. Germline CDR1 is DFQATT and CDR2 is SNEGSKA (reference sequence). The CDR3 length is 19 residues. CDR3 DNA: TGCAGTGCTACCGTGGGACTAGCGGGGACCCACCTTTTTCACTACGAGCAGTACGTC. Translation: CSATVGLAGTHLFHYEQYV.

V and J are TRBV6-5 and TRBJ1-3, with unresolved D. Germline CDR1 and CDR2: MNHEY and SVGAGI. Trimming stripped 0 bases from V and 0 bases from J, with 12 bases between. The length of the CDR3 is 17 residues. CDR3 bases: TGTGCCAGCAGTTACTCTAGGACCCGAAGCTCTGGAAACACCATATATTTT. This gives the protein CASSYSRTRSSGNTIYF.

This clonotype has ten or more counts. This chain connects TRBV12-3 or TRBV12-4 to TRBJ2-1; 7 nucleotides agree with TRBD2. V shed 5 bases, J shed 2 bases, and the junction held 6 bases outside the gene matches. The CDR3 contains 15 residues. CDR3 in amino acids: CASSRLGGAYNEQFF. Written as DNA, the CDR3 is TGTGCCAGCAGTCGCTTGGGGGGGGCCTACAATGAGCAGTTCTTC.

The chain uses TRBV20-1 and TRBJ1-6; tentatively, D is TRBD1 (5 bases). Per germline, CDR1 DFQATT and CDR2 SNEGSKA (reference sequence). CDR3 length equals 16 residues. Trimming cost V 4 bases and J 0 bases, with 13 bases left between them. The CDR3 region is CSANGPGSSYNSPLHF. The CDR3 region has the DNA TGCAGTGCTAACGGGCCAGGGAGCTCCTATAATTCACCCCTCCACTTT.

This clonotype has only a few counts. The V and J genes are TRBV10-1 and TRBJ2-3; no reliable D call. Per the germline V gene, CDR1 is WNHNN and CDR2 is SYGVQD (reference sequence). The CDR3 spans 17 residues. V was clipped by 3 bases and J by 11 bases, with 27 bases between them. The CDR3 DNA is TGCGCCAGCAGTGACCCCGGAGACTCCTCCAACTCTCAACTGCAGTATTTT. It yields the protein CASSDPGDSSNSQLQYF.

Here the CDR3 reads CASSSTGYHGYTF. The DNA for the CDR3 is TGTGCCAGCAGTTCGACCGGGTACCATGGCTACACCTTC. The J gene is TRBJ1-2, the V gene TRBV12-3 or TRBV12-4; D is uncertain. CDR3 length equals 13 residues. Trimming took off 4 bases at V and 6 bases at J, with 12 bases between the two ends.

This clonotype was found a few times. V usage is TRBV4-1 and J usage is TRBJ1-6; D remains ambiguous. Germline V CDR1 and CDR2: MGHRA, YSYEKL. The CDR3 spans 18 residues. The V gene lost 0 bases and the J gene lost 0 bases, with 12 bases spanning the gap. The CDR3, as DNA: TGCGCCAGCAGCCAAGATTGGGGAGCTAGCTCCTATAATTCACCCCTCCACTTT. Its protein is CASSQDWGASSYNSPLHF.

CDR3 protein: CASSPMNTGELFF. Here the CDR3 DNA reads TGTGCCAGCTCCCCAATGAACACCGGGGAGCTGTTTTTT. V is TRBV12-3 or TRBV12-4 and J is TRBJ2-2; no firm D call. Trimming left V 8 bases short and J 1 base short, with 8 bases between. The CDR3 runs to 13 residues.

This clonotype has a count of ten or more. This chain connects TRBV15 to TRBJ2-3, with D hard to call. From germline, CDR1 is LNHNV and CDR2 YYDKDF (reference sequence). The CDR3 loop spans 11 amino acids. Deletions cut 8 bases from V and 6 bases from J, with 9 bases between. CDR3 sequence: CATLFKDTQYF. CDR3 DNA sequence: TGTGCCACCTTGTTCAAGGATACGCAGTATTTT.